The source of this T cell receptor (beta chain) is a study of CD8 T cells in Susac syndrome. Study results and limitations: As acknowledged by the study, its TCR sequencing and HLA analysis included a relatively small number of individuals.

Germline CDR1 and CDR2: SEHNR and FQNEAQ (reference sequence). The ends were cut back, 1 base at V and 0 bases at J, with 4 bases in the middle. This CDR3 has 14 amino acids. Details on this clonotype: Antigen unknown.

Reverse transcription of 0.5 to 1 ug RNA was carried out with random hexamers. TCRdb fed the immunoSEQ multiplex PCR reads into MiXCR, producing one record per CDR3 protein. The table records about 120,000 distinct CDR3 sequences, roughly 94% of them present only once. Sequenced material: CD4+ T cells from PBMCs. This receptor was obtained from a human donor in good health. The genes are TRBV7-9 and TRBJ1-5, with no clear D. The CDR3 reads CASSLGLSNQPQHF. CDR3 nucleotide sequence: TGTGCCAGCAGCTTAGGCCTTAGCAATCAGCCCCAGCATTTT.